The 28 T cell receptor beta chains presented below share a single source sample, sequenced in a study of blood T cell repertoires in COVID-19. Clones were read by immunoSEQ multiplex PCR, and TCRdb kept only the in-frame ones, dropping some. This table holds 68,000 or so clones, more than 70% found once. Sequencing was done on a sample of peripheral blood. These receptor sequences come from a man aged 45-65 years with acute or convalescent COVID-19.

The chain employs TRBV3-1 (or the pseudogene TRBV3-2) and TRBJ1-1, with D possibly being TRBD1 (5 bases). The CDR3 has 14 amino acids. In germline, CDR1 is LGHDT, CDR2 YNNKEL (reference sequence). Between the trimmed V and J ends, which lost 0 bases and 5 bases, there was a span of 10 bases. CDR3: CASSQDSGGTEAFF. The CDR3 nucleotides read TGTGCCAGCAGCCAAGATTCCGGGGGAACTGAAGCTTTCTTT.

This chain uses TRBV30 with TRBJ1-3; the match to TRBD1 covers 8 bases. Trimming at V came to 5 bases and at J to 0 bases, leaving 3 bases not matched to a gene. The CDR3 has 14 residues. CDR1 is GTSNPN, CDR2 SVGIG, per germline (reference sequence). The chain's CDR3 is CAWATGGSGNTIYF. The CDR3, as DNA: TGTGCCTGGGCTACAGGGGGCTCTGGAAACACCATATATTTT.

A few counts support this clone. CDR3 coding DNA: TGTGCCAGCAGGGGGGACAGGCATAATGAAAAACTGTTTTTT. Protein product: CASRGDRHNEKLFF. The chain employs TRBV2 and TRBJ1-4; 8 nucleotides agree with TRBD1. With 6 bases clipped from V and 4 bases from J, the junction kept 4 bases outside the gene matches. The CDR3 covers 14 residues. The germline gives CDR1 SNHLY, CDR2 FYNNEI.

The chain is built from TRBV21-1 and TRBJ2-5; the table's D call of TRBD1 was not tested on the DNA. TRBV21-1 is assigned pseudogene status. The CDR3 covers 16 residues. In DNA form, the CDR3 reads TGTGCCAGCAGCAGCAATTCCGGGACAGAAAAAGAGACCCAGTACTTC. This sequence encodes CASSSNSGTEKETQYF.

The chain carries TRBV6-1 and TRBJ2-7, with 7 bases aligning to TRBD1. CDR3 length equals 14 residues. Germline loops: CDR1 MNHNS, CDR2 SASEGT. Unmatched junction bases numbered 5, after V lost 2 bases and J lost 4 bases. CDR3 bases: TGTGCCAGCAGTGAAAACCCGGGACAGTACGAGCAGTACTTC. Its translation is CASSENPGQYEQYF.

The rearrangement uses TRBV7-9 and TRBJ2-7; 9 bases agree with TRBD2. J lost 1 base, V lost 7 bases, and 5 bases had no gene match. Germline V gene lookup returns CDR1 SEHNR and CDR2 FQNEAQ (reference sequence). The CDR3 spans 14 residues. The CDR3 sequence is CASMAGGKSYEQYF. The CDR3 DNA follows: TGTGCCAGCATGGCGGGGGGGAAATCCTACGAGCAGTACTTC.

CDR3 DNA: TGTGCCAGCAGTGCGGAGTATAATTCACCCCTCCACTTT. Protein: CASSAEYNSPLHF. This chain links TRBV6-4 with TRBJ1-6; D not certain. V dropped 4 bases and J dropped 4 bases, with 5 bases sitting between them. This CDR3 is 13 amino acids long. Germline loops: CDR1 MRHNA, CDR2 SNTAGT.

The CDR3 sequence: CASSLASGEAFF. The DNA for the CDR3 is TGTGCCAGCAGCTTGGCTTCAGGTGAGGCTTTCTTT. The chain combines TRBV5-5 with TRBJ1-1; D is unresolved. This CDR3 has 12 amino acids. In germline, CDR1 is SGHKS, CDR2 YYEKEE (reference sequence). V dropped 0 bases and J dropped 11 bases, with 11 bases sitting between them.

V usage is TRBV3-1 (or the pseudogene TRBV3-2) and J usage is TRBJ2-1; TRBD2 matches at 7 bases. V shed 0 bases, J shed 7 bases, and the junction held 18 bases outside the gene matches. Germline-derived CDR1 and CDR2 are LGHDT and YNNKEL (reference sequence). The CDR3 loop spans 19 amino acids. The CDR3 DNA sequence: TGTGCCAGCAGCCAAGATGTTAGGTTGGGCGGGAGATTCTATAATGAGCAGTTCTTC. Its translation is CASSQDVRLGGRFYNEQFF.

V and J are TRBV27 and TRBJ2-5, with 15 bases that match TRBD2. The J segment lost 2 bases and the V segment lost 6 bases, leaving 4 bases of the junction unmatched. The CDR3 totals 16 residues. The germline V gene encodes CDR1 MNHEY and CDR2 SMNVEV (reference sequence). CDR3 bases: TGTGCCAGCAGGCCGGGACTAGCGGGGGGACAAGAGACCCAGTACTTC. It codes for CASRPGLAGGQETQYF.

The chain uses TRBV28 and TRBJ2-3; no clear D gene. V lost 5 bases and J lost 3, with 9 bases in between. This CDR3 region has 13 residues. Per germline, CDR1 MDHEN and CDR2 SYDVKM. The CDR3 spells CASSPRPTDTQYF. As DNA, the CDR3 is TGTGCCAGCAGTCCTAGGCCTACAGATACGCAGTATTTT.

The rearrangement uses TRBV5-1 and TRBJ1-2; D gene uncertain. The CDR3 contains 16 residues. Germline CDR1 SGHRS, CDR2 YFSETQ. V lost 4 bases, J lost 2 bases, and 18 bases lay in between. The CDR3 sequence is CASSHGPGQANYGYTF. In DNA form, the CDR3 reads TGCGCCAGCAGCCACGGTCCTGGGCAGGCGAACTATGGCTACACCTTC.

The gene calls are TRBV7-8 and TRBJ2-7; 7 bases align to TRBD2. The germline gives CDR1 SGHVS, CDR2 FQNEAQ. CDR3 size: 15 residues. After removal of 4 bases from V and 2 bases from J, the junction contained 8 bases not matched to a gene. This CDR3 reads CASSSPPAGAYEQYF. CDR3 in DNA: TGTGCCAGCAGCTCACCCCCCGCGGGAGCCTACGAGCAGTACTTC.

The rearrangement joins TRBV18 to TRBJ2-1, with TRBD1 as a possible D gene (5 bases). There are 16 residues in the CDR3. Germline-derived CDR1 and CDR2 are KGHSH and LQKENI. V shed 3 bases and J shed 3 bases, with 15 bases lying between them. The CDR3 sequence is CASSPKTQGNYNEQFF. CDR3 DNA: TGTGCCAGCTCACCGAAGACCCAGGGCAACTACAATGAGCAGTTCTTC.

V is TRBV28 and J is TRBJ1-1; TRBD1 is a possible D gene (6 bases). The V and J ends lost 7 bases and 4 bases respectively, with 22 bases between them. The V gene's germline CDR1 is MDHEN and CDR2 SYDVKM. This CDR3 region has 16 residues. Written as DNA, the CDR3 is TGTGCCAGCAAGGAAGGGACACTCGTCGTGGGCACTGAAGCTTTCTTT. It yields the protein CASKEGTLVVGTEAFF.

The CDR3 sequence is CASSMPGQGGNQPQHF. DNA for the CDR3: TGTGCCAGTAGTATGCCAGGACAGGGTGGCAATCAGCCCCAGCATTTT. This chain uses TRBV19 with TRBJ1-5; 8 bases are shared with TRBD1. This CDR3 comprises 16 residues. J gave up 2 bases and V 3 bases, and 6 bases lay outside the gene matches. CDR1 and CDR2 (germline): LNHDA, SQIVND (reference sequence).

The gene calls are TRBV27 and TRBJ2-7; no clear D. The CDR3 extends over 13 amino acids. Germline V gives CDR1 MNHEY, CDR2 SMNVEV (reference sequence). Trimming pared 2 bases from V and 3 bases from J, leaving 8 bases between. CDR3 loop: CASSLGPFYEQYF. In DNA, the CDR3 is TGTGCCAGCAGTTTAGGGCCCTTCTACGAGCAGTACTTC.

The chain joins TRBV27 to TRBJ1-5, with TRBD1 matching 8 bases. Germline lookup yields CDR1 MNHEY and CDR2 SMNVEV (reference sequence). There are 19 residues in the CDR3. J was trimmed by 0 bases and V by 6 bases; bases with no gene match: 16. The CDR3 DNA is TGTGCCAGCAGCTTCCGTGGACAGGGAACTAGGGATAGCAATCAGCCCCAGCATTTT. The encoded protein is CASSFRGQGTRDSNQPQHF.

The chain uses TRBV24-1 and TRBJ2-3, with TRBD1 as a possible D gene (5 bases). Trimming stripped 0 bases from V and 6 bases from J, with 15 bases between. Per the germline V gene, CDR1 is KGHDR and CDR2 is SFDVKD. This CDR3 is 16 amino acids long. The CDR3 DNA follows: TGTGCCACCAGTGATTTGCGAGACAGCCCGCAGGATACGCAGTATTTT. This translates into CATSDLRDSPQDTQYF.

This clone was detected once. This chain joins TRBV7-9 and TRBJ1-1, with 8 nucleotides matching TRBD1. CDR1 and CDR2 (germline): SEHNR, FQNEAQ (reference sequence). Unmatched junction bases numbered 1, after V lost 4 bases and J lost 12 bases. This CDR3 spans 10 amino acids. CDR3 in amino acids: CASSWDRTFF. DNA of the CDR3: TGTGCCAGCAGCTGGGACAGGACTTTCTTT.

J is TRBJ2-2 and V is TRBV5-1; 7 bases align to TRBD1. J was trimmed by 4 bases and V by 4 bases; bases with no gene match: 7. The CDR3 extends over 15 amino acids. Germline assignment: CDR1 SGHRS and CDR2 YFSETQ. CDR3 loop: CASSEGQPGTGELFF. The CDR3 nucleotides read TGCGCCAGCAGCGAGGGACAGCCGGGCACCGGGGAGCTGTTTTTT. The entire variable domain, with the rest obtained from reference TRBV5-1 and TRBJ2-2, is as follows: KAGVTQTPRYLIKTRGQQVTLSCSPISGHRSVSWYQQTPGQGLQFLFEYFSETQRNKGNFPGRFSGRQFSNSRSEMNVSTLELGDSALYLCASSEGQPGTGELFFGEGSRLTVL.

This chain connects TRBV10-3 to TRBJ2-3, with D possibly TRBD1 on 5 matching bases. The CDR3 has 16 residues. V lost 4 bases and J lost 0, with 14 bases in between. Germline V gives CDR1 ENHRY, CDR2 SYGVKD. The CDR3 loop is CAISASRQISTDTQYF. As DNA, the CDR3 is TGTGCCATCAGTGCCTCCCGACAGATTAGCACAGATACGCAGTATTTT.

This rearrangement joins TRBV7-2 to TRBJ2-7; 7 positions agree with TRBD1. Germline V lookup: CDR1 SGHTA, CDR2 FQGNSA. The CDR3 has 13 amino acids. V shed 5 bases, J shed 6 bases, and the junction held 7 bases outside the gene matches. The CDR3 sequence: CASSGHRGSEQYF. CDR3 nucleotide sequence: TGTGCCAGCAGCGGACACAGGGGATCCGAGCAGTACTTC.

The rearrangement links TRBV7-2 to TRBJ1-2; TRBD1 is a possible D gene (6 bases). With 3 bases removed from V and 4 bases from J, the gap between germline ends came to 9 bases. Per germline, CDR1 SGHTA and CDR2 FQGNSA. This CDR3 has 13 residues. The CDR3 spells CASSFKGVYGYTF. DNA of the CDR3: TGTGCCAGCAGCTTTAAGGGGGTCTATGGCTACACCTTC.

This chain connects TRBV5-1 to TRBJ2-1, with D possibly TRBD1 on 5 matching bases. Trimming left V 0 bases short and J 8 bases short, with 12 bases between. CDR3 length: 14 residues. Per the germline V gene, CDR1 is SGHRS and CDR2 is YFSETQ. The CDR3 spells CASSLVAGSDEQFF. The CDR3 DNA sequence: TGCGCCAGCAGCTTGGTTGCAGGGTCCGATGAGCAGTTCTTC.

The V gene is TRBV7-8, the J gene TRBJ1-5, with 7 bases that match TRBD1. The CDR3 contains 16 residues. J was trimmed by 1 base and V by 1 base; bases with no gene match: 4. Per the germline V gene, CDR1 is SGHVS and CDR2 is FQNEAQ. CDR3 sequence: CASSLGGGWSNQPQHF. Here the CDR3 DNA reads TGTGCCAGCAGCTTAGGAGGGGGCTGGAGCAATCAGCCCCAGCATTTT.

This clone appeared a few times. The chain couples TRBV5-6 to TRBJ1-3; D gene uncertain. The CDR3 covers 14 residues. Per the germline V gene, CDR1 is SGHDT and CDR2 is YYEEEE. The V and J ends lost 4 bases and 0 bases respectively, with 8 bases between them. The CDR3 nucleotides are TGTGCCAGCAGCCCATTCTACTCTGGAAACACCATATATTTT. Its translation is CASSPFYSGNTIYF. Full variable domain (outside the CDR3, taken from reference TRBV5-6 and TRBJ1-3): DAGVTQSPTHLIKTRGQQVTLRCSPKSGHDTVSWYQQALGQGPQFIFQYYEEEERQRGNFPDRFSGHQFPNYSSELNVNALLLGDSALYLCASSPFYSGNTIYFGEGSWLTVV.

The chain employs TRBV5-4 and TRBJ1-2; no firm D call. The germline gives CDR1 SGHNT, CDR2 YYREEE (reference sequence). The V gene lost 2 bases and the J gene lost 5 bases, with 7 bases spanning the gap. The CDR3 length is 12 residues. CDR3 DNA: TGTGCCAGCAGCTTTGGCAGTTATGGCTACACCTTC. It codes for CASSFGSYGYTF.